Presented here are 30 T cell receptor beta chains from one specimen sequenced in a study of radiation and T cells in renal cell carcinoma. TCRdb keeps only in-frame clones here, not all; method: immunoSEQ multiplex PCR. This sample has about 130,000 clones, with approximately 80% found just once. As to time point: blood 2 weeks post-SBRT. Sample treatment: 15 Gy SBRT to primary tumor, nephrectomy 4 weeks later. The sequencing used blood, collected from a patient whose treatment included radiotherapy and nephrectomy. These TCRs come from a woman aged 55-70 years with renal cell carcinoma.

The chain carries TRBV7-6 and TRBJ1-4, with TRBD1 as a possible D gene (5 bases). V lost 1 base to trimming and J lost 0 bases, with 12 bases between them. The CDR3 has 17 residues. Germline V gene lookup returns CDR1 SGHVS and CDR2 FNYEAQ. CDR3 loop: CASSLVRGTATNEKLFF. In nucleotides, the CDR3 is TGTGCCAGCAGCTTAGTTAGGGGTACAGCAACTAATGAAAAACTGTTTTTT.

The V call is TRBV28, the J call TRBJ2-1; 8 bases are a match to TRBD1. V lost 5 bases and J lost 5; bases outside the gene matches: 11. This CDR3 has 16 residues. Germline V gene lookup returns CDR1 MDHEN and CDR2 SYDVKM. CDR3 coding DNA: TGTGCCAGCAGTCCACTGGGGACAGGAGAACACAATGAGCAGTTCTTC. This translates into CASSPLGTGEHNEQFF.

As DNA, the CDR3 is TGCGCCAGCACTCCCGGGACAGGGATCGGCGAGCAGTACTTC. It yields the protein CASTPGTGIGEQYF. The rearrangement joins TRBV5-1 to TRBJ2-7, with 9 bases aligning to TRBD1. Germline V lookup: CDR1 SGHRS, CDR2 YFSETQ. The CDR3 runs to 14 residues. V gave up 6 bases and J gave up 6 bases; unmatched junction bases: 10.

The chain employs TRBV6-1 and TRBJ1-2, with D perhaps TRBD1 (5 bases). From germline, CDR1 is MNHNS and CDR2 SASEGT. This CDR3 has 14 amino acids. V was pared by 8 bases and J by 7 bases, with 20 bases between. CDR3 DNA: TGTGCCAGCGGACTAAGGGCGGGGACTGGTGGCTACACCTTC. The encoded protein is CASGLRAGTGGYTF.

The chain recombines TRBV27 with TRBJ2-3, with TRBD2 matching 10 bases. This CDR3 is 14 amino acids long. V was clipped by 6 bases and J by 2 bases; unmatched bases: 2. Germline V CDR1 and CDR2: MNHEY, SMNVEV (reference sequence). The CDR3 loop is CASRLAGLTDTQYF. In nucleotides, the CDR3 is TGTGCCAGCAGACTAGCGGGACTCACAGATACGCAGTATTTT.

This clone was counted many times. The gene calls are TRBV7-9 and TRBJ1-2, with 7 positions matching TRBD1. V was clipped by 5 bases and J by 6 bases; unmatched bases: 12. This CDR3 comprises 15 residues. Germline CDR1 reads SEHNR; CDR2 reads FQNEAQ (reference sequence). The CDR3 sequence: CASSPSTDRVNGYTF. For the CDR3, the DNA is TGTGCCAGCAGCCCATCGACCGACAGGGTCAATGGCTACACCTTC.

The chain carries TRBV9 and TRBJ1-2; 8 bases fit TRBD1. V dropped 2 bases and J dropped 5; count of bases not matched to a gene: 5. The germline CDR1 and CDR2 sequences are SGDLS and YYNGEE. The CDR3 loop spans 14 amino acids. CDR3 nucleotide sequence: TGTGCCAGCAGCGTCGGGGGACAGGAGTATGGCTACACCTTC. It encodes CASSVGGQEYGYTF.

This clone was seen once. V and J are TRBV27 and TRBJ1-6; D is unresolved. The CDR3 extends over 14 amino acids. Trimming shortened V by 5 bases and J by 0 bases, and 5 bases separated the two germline ends. Germline-derived CDR1 and CDR2 are MNHEY and SMNVEV (reference sequence). The CDR3 spells CASSEVSYNSPLHF. The DNA of the CDR3 is TGTGCCAGCAGTGAGGTCTCCTATAATTCACCCCTCCACTTT.

The rearrangement links TRBV5-1 to TRBJ2-3; D is uncertain. CDR3 size: 12 residues. The V gene lost 7 bases and the J gene lost 0 bases, with 6 bases spanning the gap. Per germline, CDR1 SGHRS and CDR2 YFSETQ. The CDR3 DNA reads as TGCGCCAGCGGGGAAAGCACAGATACGCAGTATTTT. This sequence encodes CASGESTDTQYF. Full variable domain (missing parts from reference TRBV5-1 and TRBJ2-3): KAGVTQTPRYLIKTRGQQVTLSCSPISGHRSVSWYQQTPGQGLQFLFEYFSETQRNKGNFPGRFSGRQFSNSRSEMNVSTLELGDSALYLCASGESTDTQYFGPGTRLTVL.

The rearrangement joins TRBV7-2 to TRBJ2-3; D perhaps matches TRBD2 (5 bases). This CDR3 comprises 18 residues. CDR1 is SGHTA and CDR2 is FQGNSA in the germline V gene. With 3 bases removed from V and 3 bases from J, the gap between germline ends came to 22 bases. The CDR3 sequence is CASSFPPSGVARTDTQYF. CDR3 nucleotide sequence: TGTGCCAGCAGCTTCCCCCCTTCTGGAGTAGCGCGGACAGATACGCAGTATTTT.

This chain uses TRBV6-6 with TRBJ1-5, with a weak D call TRBD1 (5 bases). Germline V CDR1 and CDR2: MNHNY, SVGAGI (reference sequence). Trimming shortened V by 2 bases and J by 7 bases, and 12 bases separated the two germline ends. This CDR3 is 14 amino acids long. The CDR3 DNA reads as TGTGCCAGCAGTTACGGGCAGGGAGGACAGCCCCAGCATTTT. This translates into CASSYGQGGQPQHF.

This chain connects TRBV5-4 to TRBJ1-2; D might be TRBD1 (5 bases). The length of the CDR3 is 13 residues. The germline CDR1 and CDR2 sequences are SGHNT and YYREEE (reference sequence). Between the trimmed V and J ends, which lost 3 bases and 8 bases, there was a span of 14 bases. The CDR3 sequence: CASSSDITGGYTF. The CDR3 DNA follows: TGTGCCAGCAGCTCGGACATCACTGGGGGCTACACCTTC.

The V and J genes are TRBV1 and TRBJ2-5. TRBV1 is a recognized pseudogene. This CDR3 has 17 amino acids. The CDR3 sequence is CTSSQDLGPSSRETQYF. For the CDR3, the DNA is TGCACCAGCAGCCAAGATTTGGGACCTAGCTCCCGAGAGACCCAGTACTTC.

The DNA of the CDR3 is TGTGCCAGCAGACCTGAACGGGGGGCACACACTGAAGCTTTCTTT. This translates into CASRPERGAHTEAFF. The chain recombines TRBV28 with TRBJ1-1; a possible D gene is TRBD1 (6 bases). The germline V gene encodes CDR1 MDHEN and CDR2 SYDVKM. V lost 6 bases, J lost 3 bases, and 17 bases lay in between. This CDR3 has 15 amino acids.

CDR3 nucleotides: TGTGCCAGCAGCACCCAAGCGGGGGGGCAAGGTGAGCAGTTCTTC. Translation gives CASSTQAGGQGEQFF. The chain combines TRBV11-3 with TRBJ2-1, with 10 bases that match TRBD2. The V segment lost 5 bases and the J segment 9 bases; nucleotides outside the gene matches: 10. The CDR3 is 15 residues long. The germline V gene has CDR1 SGHNT and CDR2 YENEEA.

J is TRBJ1-1 and V is TRBV19; D ambiguous. V shed 3 bases and J shed 2 bases, with 13 bases lying between them. This CDR3 is 15 amino acids long. CDR1 LNHDA and CDR2 SQIVND come from the germline V gene (reference sequence). The CDR3 reads CASSIVASGNTEAFF. The CDR3, as DNA: TGTGCCAGTAGTATTGTCGCCAGCGGCAACACTGAAGCTTTCTTT.

The chain combines TRBV9 with TRBJ1-4; weak D call: TRBD1 (5 bases). Germline V gene sequence: CDR1 SGDLS, CDR2 YYNGEE. This CDR3 region has 14 residues. Trimming took off 4 bases at V and 5 bases at J, with 12 bases between the two ends. CDR3 region: CASSPFGGNEKLFF. In nucleotides, the CDR3 is TGTGCCAGCAGCCCATTCGGGGGAAATGAAAAACTGTTTTTT.

J is TRBJ1-1 and V is TRBV7-4; D is unresolved. V was pared by 3 bases and J by 11 bases, with 4 bases between. Looked up from germline, CDR1 is SGHVT and CDR2 is SQSDAQ. This CDR3 has 9 residues. This CDR3 reads CASSFMAFF. CDR3 in DNA: TGTGCCAGCAGCTTCATGGCTTTCTTT.

The chain joins TRBV2 to TRBJ2-2, with 7 bases lining up with TRBD2. CDR1 is SNHLY, CDR2 FYNNEI, per germline. V lost 6 bases, J lost 0 bases, and 10 bases stayed unmatched. This CDR3 spans 17 amino acids. For the CDR3, the DNA is TGTGCCAGCAGCGGTTTTCCTGGGGGGGCGAACACCGGGGAGCTGTTTTTT. It specifies CASSGFPGGANTGELFF.

This rearrangement joins TRBV5-1 to TRBJ2-3, with 7 bases that match TRBD1. The junction had 9 bases not matched to a gene; V was cut back by 4 bases and J by 1 base. CDR1 SGHRS and CDR2 YFSETQ come from the germline V gene. CDR3 length equals 16 residues. The CDR3 nucleotides read TGCGCCAGCAGCGCCCGACAGGGAGCGGGCACAGATACGCAGTATTTT. Residues: CASSARQGAGTDTQYF.

This clone was seen just once. The V call is TRBV6-6, the J call TRBJ1-1; D unclear. Germline lookup yields CDR1 MNHNY and CDR2 SVGAGI (reference sequence). V was trimmed by 0 bases and J by 7 bases, leaving 9 bases between them. The length of the CDR3 is 13 residues. CDR3 sequence (DNA): TGTGCCAGCAGTTACTCTTATGGGGTTGAAGCTTTCTTT. It encodes CASSYSYGVEAFF.

This rearrangement joins TRBV30 to TRBJ1-3, with D possibly TRBD1 on 5 matching bases. Between the trimmed V and J ends, which lost 0 bases and 7 bases, there was a span of 13 bases. The CDR3 runs to 14 residues. From germline, CDR1 is GTSNPN and CDR2 SVGIG (reference sequence). The CDR3 DNA is TGTGCCTGGAGTGTAAGTTCGGGGGTCAACACCATATATTTT. This encodes CAWSVSSGVNTIYF.

The V and J genes are TRBV5-1 and TRBJ2-1; 13 nucleotides agree with TRBD2. The V gene's germline CDR1 is SGHRS and CDR2 YFSETQ. This CDR3 comprises 15 residues. The junction had 2 bases not matched to a gene; V was cut back by 3 bases and J by 5 bases. Here the CDR3 reads CASSSGLAGNNEQFF. CDR3 nucleotide sequence: TGCGCCAGCAGCTCGGGACTAGCGGGGAACAATGAGCAGTTCTTC. Looking up the rest from reference TRBV5-1 and TRBJ2-1 gives the full variable domain: KAGVTQTPRYLIKTRGQQVTLSCSPISGHRSVSWYQQTPGQGLQFLFEYFSETQRNKGNFPGRFSGRQFSNSRSEMNVSTLELGDSALYLCASSSGLAGNNEQFFGPGTRLTVL.

The chain links TRBV27 to TRBJ1-1; weak D call: TRBD1 (5 bases). Trimming removed 5 bases from V and 3 bases from J, with 10 bases in between. The CDR3 contains 13 residues. The germline V gene encodes CDR1 MNHEY and CDR2 SMNVEV (reference sequence). CDR3 residues: CASSGGTDTEAFF. The CDR3 DNA reads TGTGCCAGCAGTGGAGGGACGGACACTGAAGCTTTCTTT.

The rearrangement joins TRBV28 to TRBJ1-4; 9 nucleotides line up with TRBD1. With V trimmed by 5 bases and J by 8 bases, 9 bases remained unmatched. This CDR3 is 15 amino acids long. The V gene's germline CDR1 is MDHEN and CDR2 SYDVKM. CDR3 region: CASSPSTGGGEKLFF. Written as DNA, the CDR3 is TGTGCCAGCAGTCCCTCTACAGGGGGCGGCGAAAAACTGTTTTTT.

A few counts support this clone. The J gene is TRBJ2-2, the V gene TRBV7-2; D not certain. Trimming stripped 5 bases from V and 4 bases from J, with 8 bases between. Germline loops: CDR1 SGHTA, CDR2 FQGNSA. This CDR3 is built from 13 residues. The CDR3 region is CASSQTRTGELFF. In DNA form, the CDR3 reads TGTGCCAGCAGCCAAACCCGCACCGGGGAGCTGTTTTTT.

V is TRBV6-1 and J is TRBJ2-2; the D is unclear. The CDR3 has 15 residues. Trimming took 0 bases from V and 7 from J, leaving 12 bases between them. Germline V lookup: CDR1 MNHNS, CDR2 SASEGT. Here the CDR3 DNA reads TGTGCCAGCAGTGAAGCGATGTGGCAGCTCGGGGAGCTGTTTTTT. Protein: CASSEAMWQLGELFF.

The chain employs TRBV15 and TRBJ2-5; the match to TRBD1 covers 9 bases. Trimming cost V 3 bases and J 4 bases; bases outside gene matches: 6. Germline assignment: CDR1 LNHNV and CDR2 YYDKDF (reference sequence). The CDR3 has 15 residues. The CDR3 spells CATSSSQGAGETQYF. CDR3 coding DNA: TGTGCCACCAGCAGTTCACAGGGGGCAGGAGAGACCCAGTACTTC.

The chain links TRBV19 to TRBJ1-1; D possibly corresponds to TRBD1 (5 bases). Trimming left V 7 bases short and J 3 bases short, with 21 bases between. Looked up from germline, CDR1 is LNHDA and CDR2 is SQIVND (reference sequence). This CDR3 region has 16 residues. Here the CDR3 reads CASTYLISRVHTEAFF. The CDR3 DNA follows: TGTGCCAGTACCTACCTCATTAGCAGGGTACACACTGAAGCTTTCTTT.

The genes are TRBV19 and TRBJ1-5; D might be TRBD1 (6 bases). Between the trimmed V and J ends, which lost 5 bases and 1 base, there was a span of 12 bases. Germline-derived CDR1 and CDR2 are LNHDA and SQIVND (reference sequence). This CDR3 spans 15 amino acids. The CDR3 reads CASSEWTASNQPQHF. The CDR3 bases are TGTGCCAGTAGTGAATGGACAGCGAGCAATCAGCCCCAGCATTTT.